This T cell receptor (beta chain) was documented in a study of cytomegalovirus exposure and HLA in healthy donors. The CDR3 spans 18 residues. With 8 bases removed from V and 3 bases from J, the gap between germline ends came to 29 bases. The germline V gene encodes CDR1 MNHNS and CDR2 SASEGT. Nominally healthy donors were sampled, though unrecorded immune exposures were likely. Researchers ran the PCR with 60 Vbeta and 13 Jbeta primers. As handled by the study authors: Later, 75 million to 100 million unique TCR beta chains were counted in an analysis, and 10 million to 12 million of them were shared. TCRdb keeps only in-frame clones here, not all; method: immunoSEQ multiplex PCR. Clone size and V and J calls were adopted from that table, with D and trimming inferred from the DNA. The top ten hold under 25% of the sample, which has over 70,000 clones, roughly 72% seen once.

Sequenced: PBMCs. This clonotype was sampled from a man aged 25 to 40 in good health and CMV-seropositive. The chain couples TRBV6-1 to TRBJ2-7; tentative D call: TRBD2 (7 bases). The CDR3 region is CASGEAGRYRGGRYEQYF. Written as DNA, the CDR3 is TGTGCCAGCGGGGAAGCGGGACGTTATCGTGGGGGCCGCTACGAGCAGTACTTC.